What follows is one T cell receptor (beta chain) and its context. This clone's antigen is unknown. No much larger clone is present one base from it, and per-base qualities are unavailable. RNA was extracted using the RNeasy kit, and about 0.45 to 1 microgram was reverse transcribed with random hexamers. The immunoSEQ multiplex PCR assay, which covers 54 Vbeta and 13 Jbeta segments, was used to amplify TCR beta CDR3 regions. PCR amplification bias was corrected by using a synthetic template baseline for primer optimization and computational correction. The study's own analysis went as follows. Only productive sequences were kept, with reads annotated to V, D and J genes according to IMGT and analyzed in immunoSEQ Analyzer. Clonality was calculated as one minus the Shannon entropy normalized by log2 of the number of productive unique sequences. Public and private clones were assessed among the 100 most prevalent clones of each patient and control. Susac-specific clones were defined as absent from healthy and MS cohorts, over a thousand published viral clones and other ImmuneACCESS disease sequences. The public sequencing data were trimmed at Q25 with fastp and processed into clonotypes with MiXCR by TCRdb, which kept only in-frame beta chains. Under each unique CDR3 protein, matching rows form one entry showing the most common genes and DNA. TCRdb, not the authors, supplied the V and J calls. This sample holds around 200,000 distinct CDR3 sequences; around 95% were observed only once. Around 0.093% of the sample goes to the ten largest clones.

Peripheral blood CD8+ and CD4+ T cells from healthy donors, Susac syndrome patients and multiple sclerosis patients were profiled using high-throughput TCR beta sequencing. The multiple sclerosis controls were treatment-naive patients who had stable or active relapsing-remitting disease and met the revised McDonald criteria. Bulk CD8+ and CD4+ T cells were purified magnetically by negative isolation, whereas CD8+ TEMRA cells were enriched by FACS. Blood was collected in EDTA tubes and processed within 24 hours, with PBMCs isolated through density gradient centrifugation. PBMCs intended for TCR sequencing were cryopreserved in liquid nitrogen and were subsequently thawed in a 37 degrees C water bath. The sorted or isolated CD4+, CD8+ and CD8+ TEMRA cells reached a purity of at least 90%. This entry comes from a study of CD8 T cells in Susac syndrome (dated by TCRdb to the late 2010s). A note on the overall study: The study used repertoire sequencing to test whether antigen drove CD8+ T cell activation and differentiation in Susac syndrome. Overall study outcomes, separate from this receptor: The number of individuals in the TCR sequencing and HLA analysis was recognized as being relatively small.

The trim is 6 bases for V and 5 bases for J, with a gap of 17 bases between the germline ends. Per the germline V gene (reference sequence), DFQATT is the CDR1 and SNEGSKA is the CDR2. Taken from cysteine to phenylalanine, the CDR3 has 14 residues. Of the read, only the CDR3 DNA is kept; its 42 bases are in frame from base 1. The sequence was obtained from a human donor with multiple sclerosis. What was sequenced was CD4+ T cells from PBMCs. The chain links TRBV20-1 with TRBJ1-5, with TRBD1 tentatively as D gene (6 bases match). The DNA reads TGCAGTGCGGTCAGGACAGCCCCAGATCAGCCCCAGCATTTT. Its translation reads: CSAVRTAPDQPQHF.